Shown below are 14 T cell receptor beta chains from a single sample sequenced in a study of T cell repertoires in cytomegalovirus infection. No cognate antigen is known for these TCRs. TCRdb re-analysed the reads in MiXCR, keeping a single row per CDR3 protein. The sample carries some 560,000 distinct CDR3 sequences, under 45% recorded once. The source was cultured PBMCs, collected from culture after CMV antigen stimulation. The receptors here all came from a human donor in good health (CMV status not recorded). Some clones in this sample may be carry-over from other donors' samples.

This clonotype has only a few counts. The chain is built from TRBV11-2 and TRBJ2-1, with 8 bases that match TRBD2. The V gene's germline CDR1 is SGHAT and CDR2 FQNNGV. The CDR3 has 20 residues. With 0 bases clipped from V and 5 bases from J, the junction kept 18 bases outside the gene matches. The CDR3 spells CASSLDPAWASGGLNNEQFF. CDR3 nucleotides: TGTGCCAGCAGCTTAGACCCCGCTTGGGCGAGCGGGGGACTGAACAATGAGCAGTTCTTC.

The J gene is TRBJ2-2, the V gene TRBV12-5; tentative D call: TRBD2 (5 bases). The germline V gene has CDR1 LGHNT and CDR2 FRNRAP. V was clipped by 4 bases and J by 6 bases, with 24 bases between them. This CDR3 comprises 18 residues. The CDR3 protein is CASGSPRFWGDRAGELFF. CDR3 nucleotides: TGTGCTAGTGGTTCCCCCCGATTTTGGGGAGATCGGGCCGGGGAGCTGTTTTTT.

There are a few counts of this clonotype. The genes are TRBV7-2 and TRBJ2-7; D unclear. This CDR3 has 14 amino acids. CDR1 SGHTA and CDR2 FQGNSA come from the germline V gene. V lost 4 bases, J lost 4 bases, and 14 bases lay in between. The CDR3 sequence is CASSSGRIPYEQYF. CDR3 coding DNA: TGTGCCAGCAGCTCAGGACGGATACCATACGAGCAGTACTTC.

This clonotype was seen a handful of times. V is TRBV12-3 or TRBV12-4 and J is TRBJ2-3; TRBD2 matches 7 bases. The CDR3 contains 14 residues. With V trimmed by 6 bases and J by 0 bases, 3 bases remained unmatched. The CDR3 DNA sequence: TGTGCCAGCAGGACGGGGGGAAGCACAGATACGCAGTATTTT. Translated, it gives CASRTGGSTDTQYF.

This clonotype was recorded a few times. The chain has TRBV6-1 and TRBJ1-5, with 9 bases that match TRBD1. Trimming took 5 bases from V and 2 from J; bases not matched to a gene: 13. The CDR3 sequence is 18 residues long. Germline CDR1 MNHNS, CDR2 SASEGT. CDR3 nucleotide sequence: TGTGCCAGCAGTTCCCCCCCGGGGACAGGGTACGGCAATCAGCCCCAGCATTTT. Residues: CASSSPPGTGYGNQPQHF.

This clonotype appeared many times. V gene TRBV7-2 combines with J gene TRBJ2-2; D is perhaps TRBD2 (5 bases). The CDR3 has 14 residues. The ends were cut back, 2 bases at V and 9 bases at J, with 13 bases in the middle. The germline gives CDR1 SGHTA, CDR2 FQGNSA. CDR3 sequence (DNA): TGTGCCAGCAGCTTAAATTGGCCGACTAGGGAGCTGTTTTTT. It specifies CASSLNWPTRELFF.

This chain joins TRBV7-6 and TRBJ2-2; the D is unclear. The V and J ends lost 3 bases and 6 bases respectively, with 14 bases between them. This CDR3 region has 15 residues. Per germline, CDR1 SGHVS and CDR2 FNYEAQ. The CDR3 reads CASSFVGVRSGELFF. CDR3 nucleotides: TGTGCCAGCAGCTTTGTTGGGGTCCGGTCCGGGGAGCTGTTTTTT. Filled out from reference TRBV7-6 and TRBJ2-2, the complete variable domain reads GAGVSQSPRYKVTKRGQDVALRCDPISGHVSLYWYRQALGQGPEFLTYFNYEAQQDKSGLPNDRFSAERPEGSISTLTIQRTEQRDSAMYRCASSFVGVRSGELFFGEGSRLTVL.

The CDR3 DNA follows: TGTGCCAGCTTAGGGGAGAACACTGAAGCTTTCTTT. It encodes CASLGENTEAFF. J is TRBJ1-1 and V is TRBV12-3 or TRBV12-4; tentative D call: TRBD1 (5 bases). V was shortened by 8 bases and J by 1 base, with 8 bases between the two germline ends. The CDR3 is 12 residues long.

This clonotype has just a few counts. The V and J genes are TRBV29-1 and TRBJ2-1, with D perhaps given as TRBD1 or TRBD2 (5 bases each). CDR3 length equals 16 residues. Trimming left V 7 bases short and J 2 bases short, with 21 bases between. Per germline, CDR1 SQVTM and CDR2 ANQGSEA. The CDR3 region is CSALGVTGPPYNEQFF. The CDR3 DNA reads TGCAGCGCCCTGGGGGTCACGGGACCCCCCTACAATGAGCAGTTCTTC.

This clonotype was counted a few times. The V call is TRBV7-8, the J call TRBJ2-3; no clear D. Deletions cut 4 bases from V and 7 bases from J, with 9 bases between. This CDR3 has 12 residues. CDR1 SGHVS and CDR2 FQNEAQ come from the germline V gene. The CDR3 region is CASSSQGNTQYF. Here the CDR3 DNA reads TGTGCCAGCAGCTCTCAAGGAAATACGCAGTATTTT. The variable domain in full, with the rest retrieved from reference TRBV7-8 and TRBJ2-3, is GAGVSQSPRYKVAKRGQDVALRCDPISGHVSLFWYQQALGQGPEFLTYFQNEAQLDKSGLPSDRFFAERPEGSVSTLKIQRTQQEDSAVYLCASSSQGNTQYFGPGTRLTVL.

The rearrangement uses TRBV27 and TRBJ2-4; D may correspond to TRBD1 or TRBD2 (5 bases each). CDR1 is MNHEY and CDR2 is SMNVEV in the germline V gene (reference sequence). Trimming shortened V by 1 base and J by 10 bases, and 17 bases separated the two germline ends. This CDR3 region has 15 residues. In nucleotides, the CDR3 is TGTGCCAGCAGTTTATTCCCCGACAGCGGAGCGATTCAGTACTTC. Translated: CASSLFPDSGAIQYF.

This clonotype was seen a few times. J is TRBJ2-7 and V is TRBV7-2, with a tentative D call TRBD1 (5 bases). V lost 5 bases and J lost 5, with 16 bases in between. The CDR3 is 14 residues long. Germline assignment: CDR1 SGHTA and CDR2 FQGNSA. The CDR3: CASSLSQGNHEQYF. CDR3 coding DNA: TGTGCCAGCAGCCTAAGTCAGGGTAACCACGAGCAGTACTTC.

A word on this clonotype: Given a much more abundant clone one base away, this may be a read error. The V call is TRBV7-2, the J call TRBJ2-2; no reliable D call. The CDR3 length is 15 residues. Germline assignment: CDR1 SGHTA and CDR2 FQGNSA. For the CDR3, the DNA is TGTGCCAGAAGCTTAGTCAGCACGAACACCGGGGAGCTGTTTTTT. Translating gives CARSLVSTNTGELFF.

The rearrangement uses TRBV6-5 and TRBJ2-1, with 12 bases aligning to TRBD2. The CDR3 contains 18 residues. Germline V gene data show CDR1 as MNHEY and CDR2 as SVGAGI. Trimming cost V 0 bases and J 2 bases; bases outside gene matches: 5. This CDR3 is CASSYSLRLAGAYNEQFF. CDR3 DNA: TGTGCCAGCAGTTACTCGCTACGACTAGCGGGGGCCTACAATGAGCAGTTCTTC.